This TCR beta chain is from a study of T cell changes during pregnancy in multiple sclerosis (dated by TCRdb to between 2018 and 2021). Regarding the complete study: The study examined how the T cell repertoire changed over the course of pregnancy in women with multiple sclerosis.

About this clone: Its antigen has not been determined. Within one base of it there is no much larger clone, and no base qualities were kept.

V lost 8 bases and J lost 0 bases; the stretch between them is 16 bases long. Inclusive of the bounding cysteine and phenylalanine, the CDR3 is 15 residues long. Just CDR3 DNA is preserved here, 45 bases in frame from base 1. CDR1 and CDR2 were assigned from the germline V gene (reference sequence) as MNHNY and SVGAGI. Library generation was performed with the immunoSEQ multiplex PCR assay. TCRdb retrieved this table from immuneACCESS and kept in-frame rearrangements only. Not all clones are present; in checked studies, unresolved V genes account for under half, and no reason is known for the remainder. For this sample the table gives around 56,000 clones, of which approximately 86% were detected only once. The ten largest account for more than 0.3% of the sample.

The sequencing used CD4+ T cells from peripheral blood mononuclear cells, collected in the third trimester of pregnancy. The clonotype was recovered from a female donor with multiple sclerosis, enrolled in a pregnancy study. The receptor chain draws on TRBV6-6 and TRBJ1-1, with TRBD1 perhaps the D gene, on 5 matching bases. The CDR3 protein sequence reads: CASGRGLIMNTEAFF. Here is the DNA: TGTGCCAGCGGGAGGGGCTTGATCATGAACACTGAAGCTTTCTTT.